The next 11 T cell receptor beta chains were all read from a single sample in a study of T-cell memory formation after mild COVID-19. Via MiXCR, TCRdb re-called the 5' RACE reads, giving one row per CDR3 protein. The sample includes roughly 350,000 distinct CDR3 sequences, roughly 13% of them seen just once. The sequenced sample was PBMCs or a T cell subset sorted from them (not recorded which). The origin of the receptors is a man between 18 and 35 years old who had mild COVID-19 (a few samples of this study predate the infection). Cell type and time point are not known.

The rearrangement joins TRBV3-1 to TRBJ1-2; 8 positions match TRBD1. CDR3 length: 14 amino acids. Germline lookup yields CDR1 LGHDT and CDR2 YNNKEL (reference sequence). Germline trimming cut 4 bases from V and 6 bases from J; bases unmatched to any gene: 7. The CDR3 coding sequence is TGTGCCAGCAGCCTAACCGAGGGACAGGATGGCTACACCTTC. Its translation: CASSLTEGQDGYTF.

The CDR3 bases are TGTGCCACCAGTGAATCAGGGACAGCCGACACAGATACGCAGTATTTT. It encodes CATSESGTADTDTQYF. The chain carries TRBV24-1 and TRBJ2-3; 7 bases are a match to TRBD1. J lost 2 bases, V lost 4 bases, and 8 bases had no gene match. The germline CDR1 and CDR2 sequences are KGHDR and SFDVKD. CDR3 length equals 16 residues.

In its sample, this clonotype was seen a few times. The chain combines TRBV12-3 or TRBV12-4 with TRBJ2-6; possibly TRBD1 for D (5 bases). The CDR3 runs to 18 residues. V was pared by 2 bases and J by 0 bases, with 14 bases between. CDR3 bases: TGTGCCAGCAGTTTACAAGCAGGGAAGAGCTCTGGGGCCAACGTCCTGACTTTC. Its translation is CASSLQAGKSSGANVLTF.

In its sample, this clonotype was seen a few times. The chain combines TRBV4-3 with TRBJ2-5, with D possibly matching TRBD1 (5 bases). V was shortened by 1 base and J by 5 bases, with 11 bases between the two germline ends. The CDR3 consists of 14 residues. Germline-derived CDR1 and CDR2 are LGHNA and YSLEER. The CDR3 DNA follows: TGCGCCAGCAGCCAAGTTGCAGGGTGGGAGACCCAGTACTTC. It specifies CASSQVAGWETQYF.

This clonotype was found a few times. This rearrangement joins TRBV20-1 to TRBJ1-3, with 7 bases that match TRBD1. The CDR3 loop spans 13 amino acids. From germline, CDR1 is DFQATT and CDR2 SNEGSKA (reference sequence). Trimming took 5 bases from V and 2 from J; bases not matched to a gene: 3. CDR3 loop: CSAAGGPGNTIYF. In DNA, the CDR3 is TGCAGTGCTGCAGGGGGACCTGGAAACACCATATATTTT.

The chain employs TRBV7-2 and TRBJ2-3, with a possible D match to TRBD1 (5 bases). CDR3 length: 16 amino acids. Per the germline V gene, CDR1 is SGHTA and CDR2 is FQGNSA. V was clipped by 5 bases and J by 3 bases, with 18 bases between them. The CDR3, as DNA: TGTGCCAGCAGCCAAGGACACTCCGAGTGGACAGATACGCAGTATTTT. It codes for CASSQGHSEWTDTQYF.

This clonotype was seen only a few times. The chain uses TRBV7-9 and TRBJ2-2; 8 nucleotides align to TRBD1. Trimming at V came to 3 bases and at J to 1 base, leaving 1 base not matched to a gene. The CDR3 is made up of 15 amino acids. CDR1 is SEHNR and CDR2 is FQNEAQ in the germline V gene (reference sequence). The CDR3 sequence: CASSFGQGNTGELFF. The CDR3 DNA reads TGTGCCAGCAGCTTCGGACAGGGGAACACCGGGGAGCTGTTTTTT.

This clonotype was recorded at least ten times. This chain connects TRBV5-1 to TRBJ2-5; the D is unclear. CDR3 size: 12 residues. V lost 5 bases and J 0 bases, leaving 5 bases between the germline ends. Germline V gene sequence: CDR1 SGHRS, CDR2 YFSETQ. CDR3 amino acids: CASRTNQETQYF. In DNA form, the CDR3 reads TGCGCCAGCAGGACAAACCAAGAGACCCAGTACTTC.

A few counts support this clonotype. The chain combines TRBV9 with TRBJ2-5; no clear D gene. V was trimmed by 4 bases and J by 4 bases, leaving 14 bases between them. Germline CDR1 and CDR2: SGDLS and YYNGEE. The CDR3 extends over 14 amino acids. The CDR3 nucleotides are TGTGCCAGCAGCCCCCGTCGCGGTGGAGAGACCCAGTACTTC. Translated: CASSPRRGGETQYF.

This clonotype was detected only a few times. The chain carries TRBV18 and TRBJ2-3; 9 bases fit TRBD1. Germline values: CDR1 KGHSH, CDR2 LQKENI. Trimming took 2 bases from V and 6 from J; bases not matched to a gene: 15. CDR3 length: 18 amino acids. The CDR3 here is CASSPIVLGQGSTDTQYF. DNA of the CDR3: TGTGCCAGCTCACCAATTGTTCTGGGACAGGGATCTACCGATACGCAGTATTTT.

The rearrangement links TRBV20-1 to TRBJ1-5, with a weak D call TRBD1 (6 bases). The CDR3 has 13 residues. Between the trimmed V and J ends, which lost 6 bases and 6 bases, there was a span of 15 bases. Per the germline V gene, CDR1 is DFQATT and CDR2 is SNEGSKA (reference sequence). CDR3 residues: CSAEGGGGQPQHF. The CDR3 DNA reads TGCAGTGCCGAGGGGGGGGGAGGTCAGCCCCAGCATTTT.